This T cell receptor (beta chain) was identified during a study of T cells after yellow fever vaccination. Notes on the study in general: Most clones from primary vaccination resurfaced after the booster (approximately 97% CD4, over 75% CD8).

V shed 3 bases and J shed 9 bases, with 15 bases lying between them. The length of the CDR3 is 14 residues. Per germline, CDR1 WNHNN and CDR2 SYGVQD (reference sequence). Template switching with 5'RACE generated the TCR cDNA and added a universal primer site and UMIs. TCRdb passed the 5' RACE reads through MiXCR, listing each CDR3 protein once. The table includes some 120,000 distinct CDR3 sequences, roughly 8.9% detected once. A remark on this clonotype: Its target is unknown.

Sequencing was performed on CD8+ T cells sorted from PBMCs, taken 45 days after the yellow fever booster vaccination. This sequence was found in a young man who received the YFV17D yellow fever vaccine. The chain recombines TRBV10-1 with TRBJ2-1; perhaps TRBD1 as D (6 bases). This CDR3 is CASSDQGSIGEQFF. The CDR3 coding sequence is TGCGCCAGCAGTGACCAGGGGAGTATAGGTGAGCAGTTCTTC.